A single TCR beta chain is shown here with its context. The CDR3 covers 13 residues. The V end lost 5 bases, the J end lost 7 bases, and 11 bases lay between the germline ends. The germline V gene has CDR1 KGHSH and CDR2 LQKENI. In the original workflow: Counts of nucleated cells, estimated from reference gene primer amplification, were obtained. Only in-frame clones appear in the TCRdb table, and some are missing; sequencing was by immunoSEQ multiplex PCR. V and J calls and clone size are copied from that table; D and trimming were computed from the DNA. Among roughly 97,000 clones listed, about nine tenths were seen once. The sample originates from a study of blood T cell repertoires in COVID-19.

The receptor comes from a man aged 60 to 69 with acute or convalescent COVID-19. Sequenced sample: peripheral blood. The V and J genes are TRBV18 and TRBJ2-2; tentatively, D is TRBD1 (6 bases). The CDR3 spells CASSGQRDGELFF. CDR3 nucleotides: TGTGCCAGCTCAGGACAGAGGGACGGGGAGCTGTTTTTT.